These 25 T cell receptor beta chains were sequenced from one sample in a study of cytomegalovirus exposure and HLA in healthy donors. The data were produced by immunoSEQ multiplex PCR, yet TCRdb's version contains in-frame clones alone and is incomplete. The sample includes around 150,000 clones, around 88% seen only once; the top ten take 7.9%. Sequencing was done on a sample of PBMCs. These receptors all come from a young woman in good health and CMV-seropositive.

The chain has TRBV4-1 and TRBJ2-1, with 8 bases that match TRBD2. Looked up from germline, CDR1 is MGHRA and CDR2 is YSYEKL. The CDR3 has 16 residues. V dropped 2 bases and J dropped 3; count of bases not matched to a gene: 6. CDR3 DNA: TGCGCCAGCAGCCAAAAACCGACTAGCGTCTACAATGAGCAGTTCTTC. This codes for CASSQKPTSVYNEQFF.

This clone was observed a handful of times. The chain employs TRBV4-3 and TRBJ2-5, with TRBD2 matching over 10 bases. Germline V gene sequence: CDR1 LGHNA, CDR2 YSLEER. V lost 5 bases and J lost 5; bases outside the gene matches: 8. CDR3 length equals 15 residues. In DNA, the CDR3 is TGCGCCAGCAGCGCCCTAGCGGGGGAGACCGAGACCCAGTACTTC. Its protein is CASSALAGETETQYF.

This chain joins TRBV14 and TRBJ2-7, with D possibly being TRBD1 (6 bases). This CDR3 is built from 15 residues. CDR1 and CDR2 from the germline V gene are SGHDN and FVKESK. Deletions cut 0 bases from V and 0 bases from J, with 9 bases between. DNA of the CDR3: TGTGCCAGCAGCCAAGAGTGGGGGCACTCCTACGAGCAGTACTTC. Translated, it gives CASSQEWGHSYEQYF.

The V and J genes are TRBV2 and TRBJ2-1; possibly TRBD2 for D (6 bases). The CDR3 has 14 amino acids. The V end was cut by 6 bases, the J end by 1 base, with 10 bases between. CDR1 is SNHLY and CDR2 is FYNNEI in the germline V gene. CDR3 amino acids: CASSPTRSYNEQFF. DNA of the CDR3: TGTGCCAGCAGCCCGACTAGATCCTACAATGAGCAGTTCTTC.

The chain carries TRBV10-1 and TRBJ2-1, with 7 bases that match TRBD2. Trimming took 5 bases from V and 0 from J; bases not matched to a gene: 7. The CDR3 spans 16 residues. The germline gives CDR1 WNHNN, CDR2 SYGVQD (reference sequence). As DNA, the CDR3 is TGCGCCAGCAGTCCGGGGACTACGACCTCCTACAATGAGCAGTTCTTC. Amino acids: CASSPGTTTSYNEQFF.

This clone appeared a few times. V and J are TRBV6-5 and TRBJ2-7; D might be TRBD1 (5 bases). There are 16 residues in the CDR3. CDR1 is MNHEY, CDR2 SVGAGI, per germline. The V gene lost 2 bases and the J gene lost 1 base, with 15 bases spanning the gap. The CDR3 DNA is TGTGCCAGCAGTTACGATTTTGGCAGGGCTTCCTACGAGCAGTACTTC. It yields the protein CASSYDFGRASYEQYF.

CDR3 amino acids: CSAYRGRGEQYF. The CDR3 DNA is TGCAGCGCCTATCGCGGAAGGGGCGAGCAGTACTTC. This rearrangement joins TRBV29-1 to TRBJ2-7, with D tentatively TRBD1 (5 bases). CDR3 length equals 12 residues. Per germline, CDR1 SQVTM and CDR2 ANQGSEA. V shed 7 bases and J shed 6 bases, with 16 bases lying between them.

DNA of the CDR3: TGCAGTGCCCCGGACAGGCGGGAAGCTTTCTTT. Protein product: CSAPDRREAFF. The gene calls are TRBV20-1 and TRBJ1-1, with TRBD1 identical over 7 bases. The CDR3 has 11 residues. Germline V gene data show CDR1 as DFQATT and CDR2 as SNEGSKA (reference sequence). Trimming at V came to 6 bases and at J to 8 bases, leaving 6 bases not matched to a gene.

The rearrangement uses TRBV5-1 and TRBJ1-1, with a tentative D call TRBD1 (5 bases). Germline loops: CDR1 SGHRS, CDR2 YFSETQ. Trimming cost V 0 bases and J 2 bases, with 20 bases left between them. The CDR3 totals 18 residues. CDR3 DNA sequence: TGCGCCAGCAGCTTGGTTCTTGGGACGGGAGATATTAACACTGAAGCTTTCTTT. Its protein is CASSLVLGTGDINTEAFF.

This clone was observed once. The V call is TRBV18, the J call TRBJ1-2; 8 nucleotides align to TRBD1. The CDR3 runs 14 residues. Germline CDR1 and CDR2: KGHSH and LQKENI. The J segment lost 5 bases and the V segment lost 6 bases, leaving 8 bases of the junction unmatched. The CDR3 here is CASSPRQGRYGYTF. The CDR3 DNA sequence: TGTGCCAGCTCCCCTAGACAGGGGAGGTATGGCTACACCTTC.

The chain couples TRBV5-4 to TRBJ2-5, with TRBD1 identical over 10 bases. The V segment lost 4 bases and the J segment 5 bases; nucleotides outside the gene matches: 11. The germline V gene encodes CDR1 SGHNT and CDR2 YYREEE (reference sequence). CDR3 length equals 16 residues. The CDR3: CASSPPRTGGLETQYF. CDR3 nucleotides: TGTGCCAGCAGCCCGCCTCGGACAGGGGGTTTGGAGACCCAGTACTTC. The entire variable domain, with the rest obtained from reference TRBV5-4 and TRBJ2-5, is as follows: ETGVTQSPTHLIKTRGQQVTLRCSSQSGHNTVSWYQQALGQGPQFIFQYYREEENGRGNFPPRFSGLQFPNYSSELNVNALELDDSALYLCASSPPRTGGLETQYFGPGTRLLVL.

The rearrangement uses TRBV19 and TRBJ2-1; TRBD2 matches at 7 bases. CDR1 and CDR2 from the germline V gene are LNHDA and SQIVND (reference sequence). V shed 7 bases, J shed 6 bases, and the junction held 18 bases outside the gene matches. This CDR3 region has 17 residues. CDR3 residues: CASTGKEGRERGNEQFF. The CDR3, as DNA: TGTGCCAGTACCGGGAAAGAAGGGCGGGAGAGGGGCAATGAGCAGTTCTTC.

J is TRBJ2-2 and V is TRBV19, with D tentatively TRBD2 (5 bases). CDR3 length: 14 amino acids. Trimming cost V 4 bases and J 8 bases, with 14 bases left between them. Germline values: CDR1 LNHDA, CDR2 SQIVND (reference sequence). The CDR3 nucleotides read TGTGCCAGTAGTAAAAATCGGGATGTGGGGGAGCTGTTTTTT. Amino acid sequence: CASSKNRDVGELFF.

V and J are TRBV9 and TRBJ2-7; tentatively, D is TRBD1 (6 bases). CDR1 SGDLS and CDR2 YYNGEE come from the germline V gene. This CDR3 spans 15 amino acids. V was clipped by 5 bases and J by 6 bases, with 21 bases between them. The CDR3 bases are TGTGCCAGCAGTAAGATGGAGAATACAGGGACCGAGCAGTACTTC. Amino acid sequence: CASSKMENTGTEQYF.

The chain has TRBV15 and TRBJ1-4, with D perhaps TRBD1 (6 bases). V was pared by 9 bases and J by 4 bases, with 12 bases between. The CDR3 is made up of 13 amino acids. In germline, CDR1 is LNHNV, CDR2 YYDKDF (reference sequence). In DNA, the CDR3 is TGTGCCACGCACAGGGTCCTTAATGAAAAACTGTTTTTT. As protein: CATHRVLNEKLFF.

This chain joins TRBV5-6 and TRBJ1-5; 7 nucleotides line up with TRBD1. The germline gives CDR1 SGHDT, CDR2 YYEEEE. V dropped 2 bases and J dropped 7; count of bases not matched to a gene: 6. This CDR3 spans 14 amino acids. The CDR3 region has the DNA TGTGCCAGCAGCTTCCAGACAGGGTGGCAGCCCCAGCATTTT. Its translation is CASSFQTGWQPQHF.

This clone is a singleton in its sample. This chain uses TRBV6-6 with TRBJ2-5, with D uncertain. The germline V gene has CDR1 MNHNY and CDR2 SVGAGI (reference sequence). This CDR3 is 14 amino acids long. Trimming cost V 4 bases and J 1 base, with 10 bases left between them. The DNA of the CDR3 is TGTGCCAGCAGTTCCCTCAGTCCCCAAGAGACCCAGTACTTC. It specifies CASSSLSPQETQYF.

The V call is TRBV7-8, the J call TRBJ1-1; TRBD1 matches at 8 bases. The V gene end was trimmed by 5 bases and the J gene end by 5 bases; junction bases not matched to a gene: 10. Germline-derived CDR1 and CDR2 are SGHVS and FQNEAQ. The CDR3 extends over 15 amino acids. The CDR3 DNA sequence: TGTGCCAGCAGCCTAGGACAGGGAGGAGGAACTGAAGCTTTCTTT. It encodes CASSLGQGGGTEAFF.

The chain recombines TRBV28 with TRBJ2-1, with 11 bases that match TRBD2. The CDR3 contains 14 residues. CDR1 is MDHEN and CDR2 is SYDVKM in the germline V gene. The V segment lost 3 bases and the J segment 7 bases; nucleotides outside the gene matches: 2. This CDR3 reads CASSFSGGANEQFF. The DNA for the CDR3 is TGTGCCAGCAGTTTTAGCGGGGGGGCGAATGAGCAGTTCTTC.

The CDR3 region is CASSRGQNNSPLHF. As DNA, the CDR3 is TGTGCCAGCAGCAGGGGACAGAATAATTCACCCCTCCACTTT. This chain uses TRBV7-9 with TRBJ1-6; 7 bases are a match to TRBD1. The CDR3 runs 14 residues. The junction had 3 bases not matched to a gene; V was cut back by 5 bases and J by 5 bases. Germline loops: CDR1 SEHNR, CDR2 FQNEAQ (reference sequence).

This sequence joins TRBV10-2 and TRBJ2-7; no firm D call. Trimming shortened V by 4 bases and J by 2 bases, and 9 bases separated the two germline ends. This CDR3 spans 13 amino acids. The germline gives CDR1 WSHSY, CDR2 SAAADI. CDR3: CASSGDLTYEQYF. CDR3 coding DNA: TGCGCCAGCAGTGGTGATCTAACCTACGAGCAGTACTTC.

The chain couples TRBV5-4 to TRBJ1-2, with a possible D match to TRBD1 (5 bases). Looked up from germline, CDR1 is SGHNT and CDR2 is YYREEE (reference sequence). The CDR3 is 13 residues long. V lost 1 base, J lost 6 bases, and 10 bases lay in between. CDR3 in amino acids: CASSLQGPDGYTF. CDR3 in DNA: TGTGCCAGCAGCTTGCAGGGCCCAGATGGCTACACCTTC.

This chain connects TRBV7-3 to TRBJ1-6; D ambiguous. Germline V gene sequence: CDR1 SGHTA, CDR2 FQGTGA. The CDR3 runs to 13 residues. Trimming stripped 4 bases from V and 8 bases from J, with 9 bases between. CDR3 DNA: TGTGCCAGCAGCTCGATGAGGGATTCACCCCTCCACTTT. Translating gives CASSSMRDSPLHF.

The gene calls are TRBV19 and TRBJ2-2; weak D call: TRBD1 (6 bases). V was pared by 7 bases and J by 2 bases, with 14 bases between. The CDR3 extends over 15 amino acids. Germline CDR1 LNHDA, CDR2 SQIVND (reference sequence). The CDR3 coding sequence is TGTGCCAGTACCCCCGGGACACCCAACACCGGGGAGCTGTTTTTT. Translating it yields CASTPGTPNTGELFF.

The chain employs TRBV10-2 and TRBJ1-1; 9 bases map to TRBD1. The germline gives CDR1 WSHSY, CDR2 SAAADI. The ends lost 6 bases at V and 11 bases at J; junction bases unmatched: 13. The CDR3 totals 14 residues. The CDR3 loop reads CASRTRTGELRAFF. The DNA of the CDR3 is TGCGCCAGCAGGACAAGGACAGGGGAACTCAGGGCTTTCTTT.